This passage covers 5 T cell receptor beta chains from one sample sequenced in a study of shared clonotypes between healthy human individuals. Measured with immunoSEQ multiplex PCR; TCRdb has only the in-frame clones, and not every one. The profile shows around 2,000,000 clones, over 85% of them singletons. The sequenced sample consisted of naive CD4+ T cells sorted from blood. Subset described: CD45RA+ positively selected. The origin of the receptors is a man aged 18 to 29 in good health.

The genes are TRBV28 and TRBJ2-5; possibly TRBD2 for D (5 bases). Germline-derived CDR1 and CDR2 are MDHEN and SYDVKM. The CDR3 consists of 15 residues. V dropped 4 bases and J dropped 1 base, with 13 bases sitting between them. The CDR3 here is CASSSGGSGQETQYF. CDR3 DNA: TGTGCCAGCAGTTCCGGTGGGAGTGGCCAAGAGACCCAGTACTTC.

The chain's CDR3 is CASSPLWTESGELFF. The CDR3, as DNA: TGTGCCAGCAGCCCCCTTTGGACAGAGAGCGGGGAGCTGTTTTTT. The chain links TRBV13 to TRBJ2-2, with a possible D match to TRBD1 (6 bases). V dropped 5 bases and J dropped 7 bases, with 17 bases sitting between them. The CDR3 extends over 15 amino acids. In germline, CDR1 is PRHDT, CDR2 FYEKMQ (reference sequence).

With respect to this clone: Other nucleotide sequences from this sample produce the same CDR3. The chain is built from TRBV5-1 and TRBJ2-3; 16 bases match TRBD2. The junction had 3 bases not matched to a gene; V was cut back by 4 bases and J by 4 bases. Germline V lookup: CDR1 SGHRS, CDR2 YFSETQ. The CDR3 consists of 16 residues. In DNA, the CDR3 is TGCGCCAGCAGCCCTGGGACTAGCGGGAGGGCAGATACGCAGTATTTT. As protein: CASSPGTSGRADTQYF.

The J gene is TRBJ1-3, the V gene TRBV2; D is ambiguous. The CDR3 spans 13 residues. V was trimmed by 7 bases and J by 4 bases, leaving 11 bases between them. Germline CDR1 and CDR2: SNHLY and FYNNEI. The CDR3 DNA reads as TGTGCCAGCAAGAGGGAAGAGGGAAACACCATATATTTT. This gives the protein CASKREEGNTIYF.

V and J are TRBV28 and TRBJ2-7, with D maybe TRBD1 (5 bases). This CDR3 has 13 amino acids. The germline V and J ends were trimmed by 7 bases and 4 bases, with 14 bases remaining between them. The V gene's germline CDR1 is MDHEN and CDR2 SYDVKM. CDR3 in amino acids: CASMGLGFYEQYF. In nucleotides, the CDR3 is TGTGCCAGCATGGGGCTAGGTTTTTACGAGCAGTACTTC.